Given below is one T cell receptor beta chain in context. The record originates from a study of blood T cell repertoires in COVID-19. Study-wide context: Samples of COVID-19 (acute and convalescent) were obtained from the United States, Italy and Spain. T cells, B-cell-depleted T cells, or PBMCs provided the cDNA or gDNA that served as material.

In the original processing: Reference gene primer amplification gave nucleated cell count estimates. Profiled with immunoSEQ multiplex PCR; TCRdb holds only in-frame clones, not every one. That table furnishes V, J and clone size, whereas the DNA furnished D and trimming. This table has approximately 350,000 clones, 86% appearing once. Patients from Seattle were sampled longitudinally, starting during active infection. V dropped 1 base and J dropped 5; count of bases not matched to a gene: 7. Germline loops: CDR1 MNHNY, CDR2 SVGAGI (reference sequence). The CDR3 is 15 residues long. This chain links TRBV6-6 with TRBJ2-7; 8 bases fit TRBD2. What was sequenced was peripheral blood. This TCR was sampled from a woman aged 55-70 years with COVID-19, enrolled during active disease. The CDR3 spells CASSYLSGGSNEQYF. The CDR3 DNA reads as TGTGCCAGCAGTTACTTATCGGGGGGGTCCAACGAGCAGTACTTC.